These 16 T cell receptor beta chains originate from one sample sequenced in a study of siplizumab effects on memory and regulatory T cells. Data came from immunoSEQ multiplex PCR; TCRdb stores just in-frame clones and leaves some out. This sample has 100,000 or so clones, with more than 85% found just once. The sample was CD4+ T cells sorted from blood. Receptors were obtained from a human donor in good health. Some clones in this sample may be carry-over from other donors' samples.

Here the CDR3 DNA reads TGTGCCAGCAGGTGGGGGGCGGCAGCTAACTATGGCTACACCTTC. Amino acid sequence: CASRWGAAANYGYTF. V and J are TRBV27 and TRBJ1-2; perhaps TRBD1 as D (6 bases). CDR1 is MNHEY and CDR2 is SMNVEV in the germline V gene (reference sequence). V lost 6 bases to trimming and J lost 0 bases, with 14 bases between them. This CDR3 is 15 amino acids long.

J is TRBJ1-1 and V is TRBV6-1, with 7 bases aligning to TRBD1. Germline-derived CDR1 and CDR2 are MNHNS and SASEGT. V lost 4 bases and J lost 6; bases outside the gene matches: 11. The CDR3 is 15 amino acids. CDR3 residues: CASSARQGLGAEAFF. The DNA for the CDR3 is TGTGCCAGCAGTGCCAGACAGGGTCTCGGGGCTGAAGCTTTCTTT.

This clone has a single count. This chain uses TRBV30 with TRBJ2-7; unclear D gene. Germline CDR1 and CDR2: GTSNPN and SVGIG (reference sequence). Trimming pared 2 bases from V and 4 bases from J, leaving 15 bases between. This CDR3 region has 14 residues. This CDR3 is CAWSKDDKSYEQYF. CDR3 nucleotide sequence: TGTGCCTGGAGTAAGGACGATAAGTCATACGAGCAGTACTTC.

The rearrangement joins TRBV7-8 to TRBJ1-2, with a possible D match to TRBD1 (5 bases). The CDR3 has 16 amino acids. From germline, CDR1 is SGHVS and CDR2 FQNEAQ. V was trimmed by 1 base and J by 0 bases, leaving 12 bases between them. CDR3 region: CASSLVLDSSNYGYTF. The CDR3 coding sequence is TGTGCCAGCAGCTTAGTTCTAGACAGTTCTAACTATGGCTACACCTTC.

The chain combines TRBV5-4 with TRBJ1-1; D unclear. V lost 0 bases to trimming and J lost 4 bases, with 10 bases between them. Germline values: CDR1 SGHNT, CDR2 YYREEE (reference sequence). The CDR3 is 14 amino acids. The CDR3 sequence is CASSLEGRITEAFF. DNA for the CDR3: TGTGCCAGCAGCTTGGAGGGCCGGATCACTGAAGCTTTCTTT.

This chain connects TRBV11-2 to TRBJ1-4; 7 bases map to TRBD1. The germline V gene encodes CDR1 SGHAT and CDR2 FQNNGV. The CDR3 extends over 16 amino acids. J gave up 0 bases and V 5 bases, and 6 bases lay outside the gene matches. CDR3: CASSTGQVTTNEKLFF. The CDR3 nucleotides are TGTGCCAGCAGCACCGGACAGGTTACAACTAATGAAAAACTGTTTTTT. The full variable domain, its missing parts supplied by reference TRBV11-2 and TRBJ1-4, is EAGVAQSPRYKIIEKRQSVAFWCNPISGHATLYWYQQILGQGPKLLIQFQNNGVVDDSQLPKDRFSAERLKGVDSTLKIQPAKLEDSAVYLCASSTGQVTTNEKLFFGSGTQLSVL.

The rearrangement uses TRBV27 and TRBJ2-3; 9 nucleotides align to TRBD1. The J segment lost 4 bases and the V segment lost 5 bases, leaving 10 bases of the junction unmatched. The CDR3 covers 16 residues. Germline CDR1 MNHEY, CDR2 SMNVEV (reference sequence). CDR3 in DNA: TGTGCCAGCAGTCCGGGGACAGGGCTAAAGGCAGATACGCAGTATTTT. Residues: CASSPGTGLKADTQYF.

This chain links TRBV5-1 with TRBJ1-6; D may be TRBD1 (5 bases). Germline V gives CDR1 SGHRS, CDR2 YFSETQ. V was cut by 1 base and J by 13 bases, with 21 bases left in between. The CDR3 runs 16 residues. In nucleotides, the CDR3 is TGCGCCAGCAGCTTGAGGTACGGGACGGAGCTCGCTCCCCTCCACTTT. Its protein is CASSLRYGTELAPLHF.

The gene calls are TRBV29-1 and TRBJ2-7; perhaps TRBD1 as D (5 bases). The CDR3 contains 13 residues. Germline lookup yields CDR1 SQVTM and CDR2 ANQGSEA. V was pared by 1 base and J by 2 bases, with 9 bases between. The CDR3 protein is CSVEGQGTYEQYF. The CDR3 region has the DNA TGCAGCGTTGAAGGGCAGGGTACCTACGAGCAGTACTTC.

V usage is TRBV7-2 and J usage is TRBJ2-5; D uncertain. Germline values: CDR1 SGHTA, CDR2 FQGNSA. Deletions cut 6 bases from V and 2 bases from J, with 4 bases between. The CDR3 sequence is 11 residues long. The CDR3 region has the DNA TGTGCCAGCAGAGAACAAGAGACCCAGTACTTC. Its translation: CASREQETQYF.

DNA of the CDR3: TGTGCCAGCAGCTTATGGGACCAAGAGACCCAGTACTTC. Translated, it gives CASSLWDQETQYF. The J gene is TRBJ2-5, the V gene TRBV7-8; no clear D. Germline values: CDR1 SGHVS, CDR2 FQNEAQ. The CDR3 loop spans 13 amino acids. Trimming took 2 bases from V and 0 from J, leaving 4 bases between them.

The chain recombines TRBV5-8 with TRBJ1-3; D gene uncertain. The CDR3 contains 15 residues. Trimming stripped 2 bases from V and 4 bases from J, with 13 bases between. Germline assignment: CDR1 SGHTS and CDR2 YDEGEE. The CDR3 DNA is TGTGCCAGCAGCTTTCCGGGAGCCGGCGGAAACACCATATATTTT. Its translation: CASSFPGAGGNTIYF.

This sequence joins TRBV9 and TRBJ2-7, with TRBD1 identical over 11 bases. The ends lost 0 bases at V and 4 bases at J; junction bases unmatched: 6. This CDR3 comprises 16 residues. CDR1 and CDR2 from the germline V gene are SGDLS and YYNGEE. This chain's CDR3 is CASSVGPGQGAYEQYF. CDR3 coding DNA: TGTGCCAGCAGCGTAGGGCCCGGACAGGGGGCGTACGAGCAGTACTTC.

In its sample, this clone was seen a few times. The genes are TRBV14 and TRBJ2-3; tentative D call: TRBD2 (6 bases). This CDR3 region has 14 residues. In germline, CDR1 is SGHDN, CDR2 FVKESK. V lost 1 base, J lost 8 bases, and 13 bases lay in between. Here the CDR3 reads CASSQAGLIFTQYF. Here the CDR3 DNA reads TGTGCCAGCAGCCAAGCGGGACTTATTTTTACGCAGTATTTT. Full variable domain (rest looked up from reference TRBV14 and TRBJ2-3): EAGVTQFPSHSVIEKGQTVTLRCDPISGHDNLYWYRRVMGKEIKFLLHFVKESKQDESGMPNNRFLAERTGGTYSTLKVQPAELEDSGVYFCASSQAGLIFTQYFGPGTRLTVL.

Details on this clone: Other DNA sequences in the sample encode the same CDR3. The genes are TRBV19 and TRBJ2-7, with no clear D. Germline assignment: CDR1 LNHDA and CDR2 SQIVND (reference sequence). The CDR3 loop spans 15 amino acids. The ends were cut back, 1 base at V and 0 bases at J, with 10 bases in the middle. In DNA, the CDR3 is TGTGCCAGTAGTATAGTGGGCGAAGTCTCCTACGAGCAGTACTTC. Its translation: CASSIVGEVSYEQYF.

The V call is TRBV27, the J call TRBJ2-5; 8 bases map to TRBD2. Per the germline V gene, CDR1 is MNHEY and CDR2 is SMNVEV (reference sequence). The CDR3 loop spans 15 amino acids. V lost 8 bases to trimming and J lost 4 bases; unmatched junction nucleotides: 12. CDR3 region: CASGTSRVSGETQYF. CDR3 nucleotides: TGTGCCAGCGGGACTAGTCGGGTGTCAGGAGAGACCCAGTACTTC.